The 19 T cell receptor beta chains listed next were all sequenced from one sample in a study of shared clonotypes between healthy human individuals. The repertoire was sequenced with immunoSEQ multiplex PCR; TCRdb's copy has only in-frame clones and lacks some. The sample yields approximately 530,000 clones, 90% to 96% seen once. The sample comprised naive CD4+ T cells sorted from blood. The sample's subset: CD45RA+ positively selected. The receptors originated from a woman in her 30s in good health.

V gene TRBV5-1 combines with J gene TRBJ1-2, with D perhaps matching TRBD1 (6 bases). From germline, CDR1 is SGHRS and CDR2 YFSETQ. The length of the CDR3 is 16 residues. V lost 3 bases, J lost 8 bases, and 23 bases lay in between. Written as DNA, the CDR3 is TGCGCCAGCAGCTCGGGACAAGGCTCGATCTTCAGGGGCTACACCTTC. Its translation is CASSSGQGSIFRGYTF.

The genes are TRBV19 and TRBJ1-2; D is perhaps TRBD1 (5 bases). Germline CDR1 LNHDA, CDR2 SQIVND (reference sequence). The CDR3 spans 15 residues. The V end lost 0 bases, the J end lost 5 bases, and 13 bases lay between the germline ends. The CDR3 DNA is TGTGCCAGTAGTATAGATAGGGGAACTGAGTATGGCTACACCTTC. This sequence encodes CASSIDRGTEYGYTF. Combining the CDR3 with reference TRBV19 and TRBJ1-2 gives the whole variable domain DGGITQSPKYLFRKEGQNVTLSCEQNLNHDAMYWYRQDPGQGLRLIYYSQIVNDFQKGDIAEGYSVSREKKESFPLTVTSAQKNPTAFYLCASSIDRGTEYGYTFGSGTRLTVV.

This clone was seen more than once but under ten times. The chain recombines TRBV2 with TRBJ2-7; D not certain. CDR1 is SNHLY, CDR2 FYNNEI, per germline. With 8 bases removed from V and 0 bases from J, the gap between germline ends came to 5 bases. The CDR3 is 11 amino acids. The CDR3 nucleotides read TGTGCCAGCGGGGACTCCTACGAGCAGTACTTC. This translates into CASGDSYEQYF.

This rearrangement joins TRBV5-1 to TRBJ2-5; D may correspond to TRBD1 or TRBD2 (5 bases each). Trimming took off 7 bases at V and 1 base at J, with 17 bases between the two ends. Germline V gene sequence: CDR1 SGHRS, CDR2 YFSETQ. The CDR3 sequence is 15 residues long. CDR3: CASAPGGKGQETQYF. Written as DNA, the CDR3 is TGCGCCAGCGCACCTGGGGGTAAGGGCCAAGAGACCCAGTACTTC.

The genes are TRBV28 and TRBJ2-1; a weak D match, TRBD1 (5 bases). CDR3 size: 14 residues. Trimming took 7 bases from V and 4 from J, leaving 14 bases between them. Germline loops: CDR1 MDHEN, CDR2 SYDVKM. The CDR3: CASTAPQGYNEQFF. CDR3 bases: TGTGCCAGCACTGCCCCGCAGGGATACAATGAGCAGTTCTTC.

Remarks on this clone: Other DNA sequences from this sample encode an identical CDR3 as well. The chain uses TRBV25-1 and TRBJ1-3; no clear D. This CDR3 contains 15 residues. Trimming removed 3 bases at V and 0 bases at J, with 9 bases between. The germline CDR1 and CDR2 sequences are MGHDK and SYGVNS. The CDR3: CASSDLVSSGNTIYF. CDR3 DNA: TGTGCCAGCAGTGACCTGGTGAGCTCTGGAAACACCATATATTTT.

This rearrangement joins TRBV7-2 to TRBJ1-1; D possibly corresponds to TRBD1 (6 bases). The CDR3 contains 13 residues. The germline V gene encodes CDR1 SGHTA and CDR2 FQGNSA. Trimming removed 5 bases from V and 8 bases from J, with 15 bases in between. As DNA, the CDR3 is TGTGCCAGCAGCCGGGGGGCGGGGAGGGAAGCTTTCTTT. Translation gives CASSRGAGREAFF.

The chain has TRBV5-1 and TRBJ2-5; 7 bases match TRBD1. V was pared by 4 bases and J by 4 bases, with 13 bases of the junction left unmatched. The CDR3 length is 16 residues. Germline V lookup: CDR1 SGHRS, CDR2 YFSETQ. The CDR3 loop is CASSPGLTTGRETQYF. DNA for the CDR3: TGCGCCAGCAGCCCCGGACTCACGACAGGGCGAGAGACCCAGTACTTC.

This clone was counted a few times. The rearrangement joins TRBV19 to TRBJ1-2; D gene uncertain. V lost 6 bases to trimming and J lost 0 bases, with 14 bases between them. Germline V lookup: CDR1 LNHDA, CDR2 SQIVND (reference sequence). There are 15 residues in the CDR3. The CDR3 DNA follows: TGTGCCAGTAGGGAGGGTTACCCTACTAACTATGGCTACACCTTC. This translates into CASREGYPTNYGYTF.

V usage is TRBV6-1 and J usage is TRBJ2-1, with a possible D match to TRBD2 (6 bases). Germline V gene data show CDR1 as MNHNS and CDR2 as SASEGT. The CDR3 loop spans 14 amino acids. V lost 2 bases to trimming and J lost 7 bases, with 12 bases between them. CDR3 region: CASSEYGTSNEQFF. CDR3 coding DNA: TGTGCCAGCAGTGAATATGGGACTTCAAATGAGCAGTTCTTC.

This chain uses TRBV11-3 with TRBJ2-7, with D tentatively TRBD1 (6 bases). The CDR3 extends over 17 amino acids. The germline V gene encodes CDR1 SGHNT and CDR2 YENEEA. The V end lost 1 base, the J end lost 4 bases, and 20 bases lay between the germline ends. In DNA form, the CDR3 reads TGTGCCAGCAGCTTAGTGACAGGCCCACCCTACCTTTACGAGCAGTACTTC. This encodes CASSLVTGPPYLYEQYF.

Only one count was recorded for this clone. CDR3 sequence reads: CASRSRQGRGYTF. The CDR3, as DNA: TGTGCCAGCAGGTCCAGACAGGGAAGGGGCTACACCTTC. The J gene is TRBJ1-2, the V gene TRBV6-5, with 7 bases that match TRBD1. Trimming removed 6 bases from V and 8 bases from J; junction bases left unmatched: 9. The CDR3 length is 13 residues. Germline V gives CDR1 MNHEY, CDR2 SVGAGI.

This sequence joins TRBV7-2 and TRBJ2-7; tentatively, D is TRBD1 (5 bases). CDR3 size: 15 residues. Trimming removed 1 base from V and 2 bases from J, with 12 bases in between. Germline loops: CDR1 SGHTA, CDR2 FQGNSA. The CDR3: CASSLDQGVPYEQYF. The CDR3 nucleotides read TGTGCCAGCAGCTTAGATCAGGGCGTACCCTACGAGCAGTACTTC.

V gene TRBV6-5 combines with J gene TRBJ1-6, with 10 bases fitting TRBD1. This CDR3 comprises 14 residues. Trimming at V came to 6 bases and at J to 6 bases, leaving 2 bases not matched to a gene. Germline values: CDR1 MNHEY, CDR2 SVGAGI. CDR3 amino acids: CASRDRGTNSPLHF. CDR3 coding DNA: TGTGCCAGCAGGGACAGGGGGACTAATTCACCCCTCCACTTT.

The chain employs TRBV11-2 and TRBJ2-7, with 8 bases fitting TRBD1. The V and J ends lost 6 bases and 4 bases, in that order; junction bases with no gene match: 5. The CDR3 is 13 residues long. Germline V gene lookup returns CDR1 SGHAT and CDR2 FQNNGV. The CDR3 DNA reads TGTGCCAGCAGGCAGGGACAGGCTTACGAGCAGTACTTC. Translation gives CASRQGQAYEQYF.

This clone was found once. The CDR3 DNA reads as TGCGCCAGCAGTGAGTCCCGAGGGAGGGGTACCGGGGAGCTGTTTTTT. It specifies CASSESRGRGTGELFF. The V and J genes are TRBV10-1 and TRBJ2-2; 7 bases fit TRBD2. The V segment lost 0 bases and the J segment 5 bases; nucleotides outside the gene matches: 6. CDR1 and CDR2 (germline): WNHNN, SYGVQD (reference sequence). CDR3 length equals 16 residues.

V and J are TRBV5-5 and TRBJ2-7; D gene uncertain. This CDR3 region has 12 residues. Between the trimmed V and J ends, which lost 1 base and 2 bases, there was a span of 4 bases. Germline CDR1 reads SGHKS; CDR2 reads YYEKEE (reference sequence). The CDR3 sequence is CASSLITYEQYF. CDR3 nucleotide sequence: TGTGCCAGCAGCTTGATTACCTACGAGCAGTACTTC.

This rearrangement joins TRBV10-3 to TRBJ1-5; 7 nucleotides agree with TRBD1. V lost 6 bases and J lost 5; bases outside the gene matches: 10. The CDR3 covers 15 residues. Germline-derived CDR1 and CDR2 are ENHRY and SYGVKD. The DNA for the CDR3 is TGTGCCATCAGCGGAACAGGGGCCCAGGATCAGCCCCAGCATTTT. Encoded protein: CAISGTGAQDQPQHF.

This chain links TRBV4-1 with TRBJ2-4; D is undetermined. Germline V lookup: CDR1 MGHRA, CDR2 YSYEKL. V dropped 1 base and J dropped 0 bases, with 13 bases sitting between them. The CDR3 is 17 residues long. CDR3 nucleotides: TGCGCCAGCAGCCAAGTACCCTTAGGGTTAGCCAAAAACATTCAGTACTTC. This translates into CASSQVPLGLAKNIQYF.